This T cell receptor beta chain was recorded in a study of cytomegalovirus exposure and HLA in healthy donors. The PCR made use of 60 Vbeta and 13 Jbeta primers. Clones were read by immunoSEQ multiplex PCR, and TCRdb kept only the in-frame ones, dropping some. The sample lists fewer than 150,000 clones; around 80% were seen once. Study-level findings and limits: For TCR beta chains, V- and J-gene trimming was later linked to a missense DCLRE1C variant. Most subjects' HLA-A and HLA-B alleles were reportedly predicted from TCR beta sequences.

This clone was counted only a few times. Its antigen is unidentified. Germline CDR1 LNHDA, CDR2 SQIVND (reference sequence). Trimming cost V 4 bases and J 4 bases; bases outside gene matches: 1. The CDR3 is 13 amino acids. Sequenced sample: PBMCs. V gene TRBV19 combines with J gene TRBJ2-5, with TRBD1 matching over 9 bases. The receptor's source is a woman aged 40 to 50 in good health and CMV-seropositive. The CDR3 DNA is TGTGCCAGTAGTAGACAGGGGGGAGAGACCCAGTACTTC. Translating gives CASSRQGGETQYF.